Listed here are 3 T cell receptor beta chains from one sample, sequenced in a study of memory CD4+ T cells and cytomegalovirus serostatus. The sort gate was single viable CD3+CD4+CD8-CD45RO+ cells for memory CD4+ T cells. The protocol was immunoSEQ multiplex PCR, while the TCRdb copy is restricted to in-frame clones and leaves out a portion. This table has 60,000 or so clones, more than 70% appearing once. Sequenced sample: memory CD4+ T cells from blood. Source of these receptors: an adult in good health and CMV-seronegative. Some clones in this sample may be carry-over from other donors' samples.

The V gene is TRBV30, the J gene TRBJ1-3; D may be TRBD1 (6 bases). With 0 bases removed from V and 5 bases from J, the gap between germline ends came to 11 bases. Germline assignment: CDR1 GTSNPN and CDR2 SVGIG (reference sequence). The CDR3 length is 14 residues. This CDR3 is CAWSVGGLRNTIYF. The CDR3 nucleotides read TGTGCCTGGAGTGTAGGGGGATTAAGAAACACCATATATTTT.

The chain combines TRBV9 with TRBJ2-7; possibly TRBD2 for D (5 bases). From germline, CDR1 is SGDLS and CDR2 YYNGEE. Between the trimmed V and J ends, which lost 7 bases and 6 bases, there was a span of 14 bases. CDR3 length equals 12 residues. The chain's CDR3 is CASSRWSGEQYF. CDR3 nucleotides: TGTGCCAGCTCTCGTTGGAGCGGCGAGCAGTACTTC.

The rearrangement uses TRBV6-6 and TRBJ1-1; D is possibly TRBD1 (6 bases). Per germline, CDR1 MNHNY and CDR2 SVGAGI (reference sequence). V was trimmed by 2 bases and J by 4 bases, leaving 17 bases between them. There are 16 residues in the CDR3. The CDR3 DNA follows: TGTGCCAGCAGTTACCCATCCTCAGGGGATGGCACTGAAGCTTTCTTT. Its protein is CASSYPSSGDGTEAFF.